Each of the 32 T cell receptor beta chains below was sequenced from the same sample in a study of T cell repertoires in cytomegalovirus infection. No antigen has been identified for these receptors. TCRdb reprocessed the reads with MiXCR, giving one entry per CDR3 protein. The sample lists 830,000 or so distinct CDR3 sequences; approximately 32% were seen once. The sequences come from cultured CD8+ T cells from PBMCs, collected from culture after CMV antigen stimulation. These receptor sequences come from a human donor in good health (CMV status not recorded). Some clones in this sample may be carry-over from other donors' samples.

The CDR3 loop reads CASSFIGNEQFF. The CDR3 bases are TGTGCCAGCAGTTTTATCGGCAATGAGCAGTTCTTC. This chain uses TRBV27 with TRBJ2-1; D gene ambiguous. Trimming took 3 bases from V and 6 from J, leaving 6 bases between them. CDR1 is MNHEY and CDR2 is SMNVEV in the germline V gene (reference sequence). The CDR3 has 12 residues.

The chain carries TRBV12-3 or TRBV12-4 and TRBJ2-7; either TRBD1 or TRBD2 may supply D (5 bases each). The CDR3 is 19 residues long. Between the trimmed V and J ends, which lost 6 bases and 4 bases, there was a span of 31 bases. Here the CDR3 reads CASSLRGRLVQGEWYEQYF. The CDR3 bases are TGTGCCAGCAGCCTCCGGGGTAGGCTGGTCCAGGGCGAATGGTACGAGCAGTACTTC.

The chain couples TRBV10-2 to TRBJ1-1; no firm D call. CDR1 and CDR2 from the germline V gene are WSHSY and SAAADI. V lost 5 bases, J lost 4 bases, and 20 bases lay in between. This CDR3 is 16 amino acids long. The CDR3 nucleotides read TGCGCCAGCAGTTACCCAGACGTTCAAGGGAGCACTGAAGCTTTCTTT. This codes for CASSYPDVQGSTEAFF.

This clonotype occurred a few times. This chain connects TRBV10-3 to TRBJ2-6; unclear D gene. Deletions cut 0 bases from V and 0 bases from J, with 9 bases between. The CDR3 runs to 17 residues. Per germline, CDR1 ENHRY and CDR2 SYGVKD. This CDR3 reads CAISESADFSGANVLTF. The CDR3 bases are TGTGCCATCAGTGAGTCTGCCGATTTCTCTGGGGCCAACGTCCTGACTTTC.

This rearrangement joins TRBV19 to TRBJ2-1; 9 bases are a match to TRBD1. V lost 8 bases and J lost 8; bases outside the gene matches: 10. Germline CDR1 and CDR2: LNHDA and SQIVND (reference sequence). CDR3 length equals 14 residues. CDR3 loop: CASLPRDRVDEQFF. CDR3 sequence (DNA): TGTGCCAGTCTCCCACGGGACAGGGTCGATGAGCAGTTCTTC.

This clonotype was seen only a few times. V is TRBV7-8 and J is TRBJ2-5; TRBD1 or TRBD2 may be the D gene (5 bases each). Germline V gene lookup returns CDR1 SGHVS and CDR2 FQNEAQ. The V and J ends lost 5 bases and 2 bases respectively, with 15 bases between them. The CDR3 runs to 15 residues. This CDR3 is CASSPPGAAQETQYF. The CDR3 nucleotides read TGTGCCAGCAGCCCGCCCGGGGCAGCACAAGAGACCCAGTACTTC.

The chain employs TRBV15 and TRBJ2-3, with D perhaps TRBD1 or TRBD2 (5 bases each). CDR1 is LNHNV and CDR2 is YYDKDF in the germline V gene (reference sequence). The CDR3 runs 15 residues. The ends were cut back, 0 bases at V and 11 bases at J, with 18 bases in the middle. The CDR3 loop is CATSRDRGPALEQYF. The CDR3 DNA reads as TGTGCCACCAGCAGAGATAGGGGACCGGCTCTAGAGCAGTATTTT.

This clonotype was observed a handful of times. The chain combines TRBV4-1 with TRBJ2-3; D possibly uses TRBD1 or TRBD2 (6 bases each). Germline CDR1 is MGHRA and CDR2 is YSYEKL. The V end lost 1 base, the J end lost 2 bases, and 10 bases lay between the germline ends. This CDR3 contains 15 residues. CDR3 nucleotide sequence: TGCGCCAGCAGCCAAGGGGGGGCCCTCACAGATACGCAGTATTTT. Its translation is CASSQGGALTDTQYF.

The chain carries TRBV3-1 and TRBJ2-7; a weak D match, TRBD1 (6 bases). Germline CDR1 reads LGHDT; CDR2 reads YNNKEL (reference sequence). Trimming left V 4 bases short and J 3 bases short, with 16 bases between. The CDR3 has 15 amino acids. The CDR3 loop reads CASSPNGAGDYEQYF. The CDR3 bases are TGTGCCAGCAGCCCAAACGGGGCAGGGGACTACGAGCAGTACTTC.

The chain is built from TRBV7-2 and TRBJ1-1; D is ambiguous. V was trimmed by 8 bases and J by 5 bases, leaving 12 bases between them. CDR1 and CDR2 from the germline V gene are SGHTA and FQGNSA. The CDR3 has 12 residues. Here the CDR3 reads CASESIPTEAFF. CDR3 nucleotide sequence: TGTGCCAGCGAATCGATTCCAACTGAAGCTTTCTTT. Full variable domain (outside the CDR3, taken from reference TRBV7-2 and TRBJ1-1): GAGVSQSPSNKVTEKGKDVELRCDPISGHTALYWYRQSLGQGLEFLIYFQGNSAPDKSGLPSDRFSAERTGGSVSTLTIQRTQQEDSAVYLCASESIPTEAFFGQGTRLTVV.

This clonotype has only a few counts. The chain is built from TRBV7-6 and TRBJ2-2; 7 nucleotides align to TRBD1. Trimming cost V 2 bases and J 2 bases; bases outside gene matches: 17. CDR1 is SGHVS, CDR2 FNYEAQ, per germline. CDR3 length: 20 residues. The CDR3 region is CASSLKGQLTYGLNTGELFF. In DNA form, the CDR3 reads TGTGCCAGCAGCTTAAAGGGACAGCTTACCTACGGACTTAACACCGGGGAGCTGTTTTTT.

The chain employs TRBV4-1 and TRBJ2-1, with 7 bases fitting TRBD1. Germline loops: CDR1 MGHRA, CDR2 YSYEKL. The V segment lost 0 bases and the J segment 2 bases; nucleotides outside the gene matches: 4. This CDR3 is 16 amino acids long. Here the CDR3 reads CASSQEPTGPYNEQFF. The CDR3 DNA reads TGCGCCAGCAGCCAAGAGCCGACAGGGCCCTACAATGAGCAGTTCTTC.

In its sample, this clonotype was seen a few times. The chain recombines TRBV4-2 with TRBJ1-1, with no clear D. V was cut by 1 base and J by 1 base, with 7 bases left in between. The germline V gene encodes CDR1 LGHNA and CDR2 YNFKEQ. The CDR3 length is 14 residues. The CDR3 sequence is CASSQGPSNTEAFF. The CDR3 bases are TGTGCCAGCAGCCAAGGTCCCTCGAACACTGAAGCTTTCTTT.

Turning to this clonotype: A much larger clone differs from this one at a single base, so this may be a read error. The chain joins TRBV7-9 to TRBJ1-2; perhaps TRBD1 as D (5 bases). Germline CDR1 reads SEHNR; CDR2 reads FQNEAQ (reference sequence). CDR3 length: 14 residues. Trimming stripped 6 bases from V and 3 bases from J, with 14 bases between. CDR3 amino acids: CASSPTEDYYGYTF. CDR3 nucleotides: TGTGCCAGCAGTCCGACAGAGGACTACTATGGCTACACCTTC. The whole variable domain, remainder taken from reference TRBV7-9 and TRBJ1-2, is DTGVSQNPRHKITKRGQNVTFRCDPISEHNRLYWYRQTLGQGPEFLTYFQNEAQLEKSRLLSDRFSAERPKGSFSTLEIQRTEQGDSAMYLCASSPTEDYYGYTFGSGTRLTVV.

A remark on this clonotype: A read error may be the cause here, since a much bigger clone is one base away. The CDR3: CASSWTGHEQFF. The CDR3, as DNA: TGTGCCAGCAGCTGGACAGGGCATGAGCAGTTCTTC. This chain connects TRBV7-6 to TRBJ2-1; 8 bases are shared with TRBD1. CDR3 size: 12 residues. The ends lost 4 bases at V and 8 bases at J; junction bases unmatched: 1. The germline gives CDR1 SGHVS, CDR2 FNYEAQ.

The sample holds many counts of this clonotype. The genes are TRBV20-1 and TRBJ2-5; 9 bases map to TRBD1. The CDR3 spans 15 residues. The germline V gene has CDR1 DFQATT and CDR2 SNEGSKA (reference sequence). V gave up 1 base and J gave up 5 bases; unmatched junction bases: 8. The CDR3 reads CSARVGDRVEETQYF. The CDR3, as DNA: TGCAGTGCTAGAGTCGGGGACAGGGTGGAGGAGACCCAGTACTTC.

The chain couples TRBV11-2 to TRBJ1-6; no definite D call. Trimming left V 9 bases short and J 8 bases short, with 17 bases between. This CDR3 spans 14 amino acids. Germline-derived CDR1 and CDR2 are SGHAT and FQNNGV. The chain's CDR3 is CASMRGPVDSPLHF. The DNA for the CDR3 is TGTGCCAGTATGAGAGGGCCAGTAGATTCACCCCTCCACTTT.

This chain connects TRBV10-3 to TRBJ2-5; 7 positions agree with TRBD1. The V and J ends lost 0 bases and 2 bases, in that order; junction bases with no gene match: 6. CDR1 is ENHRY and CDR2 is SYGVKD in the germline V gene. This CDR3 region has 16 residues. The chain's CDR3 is CAISESRGGLQETQYF. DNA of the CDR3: TGTGCCATCAGTGAGTCTAGAGGGGGCCTACAAGAGACCCAGTACTTC.

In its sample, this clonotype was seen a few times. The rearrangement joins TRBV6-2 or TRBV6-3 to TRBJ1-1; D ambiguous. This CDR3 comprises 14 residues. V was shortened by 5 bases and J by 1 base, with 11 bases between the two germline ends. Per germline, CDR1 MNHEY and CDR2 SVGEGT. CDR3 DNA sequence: TGTGCCAGCAGTAAGTTCGGGTCGAACACTGAAGCTTTCTTT. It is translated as CASSKFGSNTEAFF.

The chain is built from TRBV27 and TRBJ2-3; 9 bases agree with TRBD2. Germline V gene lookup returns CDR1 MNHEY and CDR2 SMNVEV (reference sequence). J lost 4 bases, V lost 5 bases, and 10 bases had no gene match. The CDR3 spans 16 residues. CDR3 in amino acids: CASSPPPAGGADTQYF. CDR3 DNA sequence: TGTGCCAGCAGTCCCCCCCCAGCGGGGGGTGCAGATACGCAGTATTTT.

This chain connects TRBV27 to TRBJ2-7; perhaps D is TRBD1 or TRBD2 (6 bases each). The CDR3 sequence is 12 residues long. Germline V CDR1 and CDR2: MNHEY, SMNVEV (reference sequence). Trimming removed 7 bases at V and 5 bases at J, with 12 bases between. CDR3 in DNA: TGTGCCAGCATTGGGGGGCCGGACGAGCAGTACGTC. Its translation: CASIGGPDEQYV.

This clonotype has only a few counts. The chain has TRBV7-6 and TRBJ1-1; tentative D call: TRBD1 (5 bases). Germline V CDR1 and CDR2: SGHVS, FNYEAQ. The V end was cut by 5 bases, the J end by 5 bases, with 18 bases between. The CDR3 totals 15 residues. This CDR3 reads CASSDSTQGWTEAFF. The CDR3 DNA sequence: TGTGCCAGCAGCGACTCGACCCAGGGATGGACTGAAGCTTTCTTT.

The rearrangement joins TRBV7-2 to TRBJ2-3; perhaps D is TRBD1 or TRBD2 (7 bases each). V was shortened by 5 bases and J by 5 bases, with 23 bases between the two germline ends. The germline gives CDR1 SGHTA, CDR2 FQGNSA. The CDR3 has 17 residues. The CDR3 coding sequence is TGTGCCAGCAGCCTCAGGGGGGGGGACGGTCTCAAAGATACGCAGTATTTT. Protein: CASSLRGGDGLKDTQYF.

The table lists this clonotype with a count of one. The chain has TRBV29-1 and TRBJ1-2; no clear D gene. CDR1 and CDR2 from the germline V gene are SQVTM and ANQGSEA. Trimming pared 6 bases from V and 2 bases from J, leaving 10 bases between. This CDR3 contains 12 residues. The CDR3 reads CSVEWRNYGYTF. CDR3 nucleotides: TGCAGCGTAGAATGGAGAAACTATGGCTACACCTTC.

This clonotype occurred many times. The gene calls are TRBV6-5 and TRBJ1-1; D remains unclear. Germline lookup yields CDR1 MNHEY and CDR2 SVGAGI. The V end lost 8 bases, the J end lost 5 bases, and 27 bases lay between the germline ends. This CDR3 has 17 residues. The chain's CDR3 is CASGPRRRALSLTEAFF. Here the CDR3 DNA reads TGTGCCAGCGGGCCTCGACGTAGGGCTCTCAGCCTAACTGAAGCTTTCTTT.

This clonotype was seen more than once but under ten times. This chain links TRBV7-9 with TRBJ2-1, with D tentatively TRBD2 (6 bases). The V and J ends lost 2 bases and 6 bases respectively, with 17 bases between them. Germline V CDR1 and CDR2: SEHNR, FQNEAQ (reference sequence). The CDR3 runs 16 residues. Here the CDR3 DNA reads TGTGCCAGCAGCTTACACCGGGACTCCGGGGGCAATGAGCAGTTCTTC. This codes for CASSLHRDSGGNEQFF.

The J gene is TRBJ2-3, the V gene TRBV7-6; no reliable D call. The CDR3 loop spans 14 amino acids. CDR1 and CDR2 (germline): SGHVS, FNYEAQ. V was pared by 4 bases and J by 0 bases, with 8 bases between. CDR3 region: CASSSADSTDTQYF. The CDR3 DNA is TGTGCCAGCAGCTCGGCAGATAGCACAGATACGCAGTATTTT.

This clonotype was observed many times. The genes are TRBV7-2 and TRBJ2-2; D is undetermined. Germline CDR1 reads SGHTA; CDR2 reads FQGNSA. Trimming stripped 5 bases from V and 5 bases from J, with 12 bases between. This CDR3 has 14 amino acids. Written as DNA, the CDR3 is TGTGCCAGCAGCCCTTGGATGGGGACCGGGGAGCTGTTTTTT. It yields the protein CASSPWMGTGELFF.

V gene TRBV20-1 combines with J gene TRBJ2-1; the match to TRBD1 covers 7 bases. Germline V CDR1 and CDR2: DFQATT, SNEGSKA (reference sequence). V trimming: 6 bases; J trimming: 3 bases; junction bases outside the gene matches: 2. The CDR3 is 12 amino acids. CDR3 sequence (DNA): TGCAGTGCCGGGACAGTCTACAATGAGCAGTTCTTC. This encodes CSAGTVYNEQFF.

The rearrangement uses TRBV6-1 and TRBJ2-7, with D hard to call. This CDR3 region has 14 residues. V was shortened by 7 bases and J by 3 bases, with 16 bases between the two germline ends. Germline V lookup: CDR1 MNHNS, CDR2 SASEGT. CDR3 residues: CASTLPAHRYEQYF. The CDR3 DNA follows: TGTGCCAGCACCCTCCCTGCGCATCGCTACGAGCAGTACTTC.

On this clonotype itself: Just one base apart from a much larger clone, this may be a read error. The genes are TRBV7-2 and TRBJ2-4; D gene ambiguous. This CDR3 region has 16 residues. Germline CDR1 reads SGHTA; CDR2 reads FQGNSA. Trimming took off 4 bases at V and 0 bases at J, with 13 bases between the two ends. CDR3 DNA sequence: TGTGCCAGCAGCTCTTGGACGACTGTAGCCAAAAACATTCAGTACTTC. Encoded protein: CASSSWTTVAKNIQYF.

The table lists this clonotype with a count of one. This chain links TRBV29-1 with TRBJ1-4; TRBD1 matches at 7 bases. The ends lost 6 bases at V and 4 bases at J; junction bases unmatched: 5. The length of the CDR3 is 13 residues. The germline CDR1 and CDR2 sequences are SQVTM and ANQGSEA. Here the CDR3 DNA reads TGCAGCGTCCGGGACAGCTTTAATGAAAAACTGTTTTTT. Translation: CSVRDSFNEKLFF.